This TCR beta chain came from a study of T cell changes during pregnancy in multiple sclerosis. From germline, CDR1 is MNHEY and CDR2 SVGAGI. This CDR3 is 15 amino acids long. The V gene lost 0 bases and the J gene lost 0 bases, with 8 bases spanning the gap. Sequencing used immunoSEQ multiplex PCR; TCRdb keeps in-frame clones, though not all of them. The profile shows fewer than 55,000 clones, roughly nine tenths of them singletons. The TCR comes from a female donor in good health, enrolled as a control in a pregnancy study. This specimen was peripheral blood, taken in the second trimester of pregnancy. The chain recombines TRBV6-5 with TRBJ1-1; a possible D gene is TRBD1 (5 bases). The CDR3 loop reads CASSYSGGMNTEAFF. The CDR3 DNA is TGTGCCAGCAGTTACTCGGGGGGAATGAACACTGAAGCTTTCTTT.